What follows are 8 T cell receptor beta chains derived from one specimen sequenced in a study of blood T cell repertoires in COVID-19. Profiled with immunoSEQ multiplex PCR; TCRdb holds only in-frame clones, not every one. The profile covers just over 300,000 clones, with around 89% appearing a single time and 9.5% taken by the ten largest. The specimen was PBMCs or T cells enriched from blood (not recorded which). The receptor set was obtained from a woman in her 40s who had recovered from COVID-19.

The rearrangement joins TRBV30 to TRBJ2-1; D may be TRBD2 (6 bases). Trimming pared 5 bases from V and 2 bases from J, leaving 16 bases between. CDR1 is GTSNPN and CDR2 is SVGIG in the germline V gene (reference sequence). This CDR3 has 15 residues. In DNA, the CDR3 is TGTGCCTGGGTTAGCCGGGAGATGCCCTACAATGAGCAGTTCTTC. This codes for CAWVSREMPYNEQFF.

The V gene is TRBV7-9, the J gene TRBJ2-3; 10 bases align to TRBD2. CDR1 and CDR2 from the germline V gene are SEHNR and FQNEAQ (reference sequence). V trimming: 3 bases; J trimming: 1 base; junction bases outside the gene matches: 1. The CDR3 is 15 amino acids. CDR3 amino acids: CASSLSGRGTDTQYF. In nucleotides, the CDR3 is TGTGCCAGCAGCTTGAGCGGGAGGGGCACAGATACGCAGTATTTT.

V gene TRBV19 combines with J gene TRBJ1-1; 7 bases line up with TRBD1. Germline V gives CDR1 LNHDA, CDR2 SQIVND (reference sequence). CDR3 length equals 12 residues. The V gene end was trimmed by 8 bases and the J gene end by 6 bases; junction bases not matched to a gene: 6. CDR3 region: CASQGGSPEAFF. The CDR3 DNA reads TGTGCCAGTCAGGGGGGCAGCCCTGAAGCTTTCTTT. Filled out from reference TRBV19 and TRBJ1-1, the complete variable domain reads DGGITQSPKYLFRKEGQNVTLSCEQNLNHDAMYWYRQDPGQGLRLIYYSQIVNDFQKGDIAEGYSVSREKKESFPLTVTSAQKNPTAFYLCASQGGSPEAFFGQGTRLTVV.

The rearrangement uses TRBV7-2 and TRBJ2-2; TRBD2 is a possible D gene (6 bases). The germline V and J ends were trimmed by 7 bases and 6 bases, with 15 bases remaining between them. The CDR3 consists of 14 residues. Germline values: CDR1 SGHTA, CDR2 FQGNSA. The CDR3 nucleotides are TGTGCCAGCACCTACGGGGGAGTGCCCGGGGAGCTGTTTTTT. Its translation: CASTYGGVPGELFF.

The chain combines TRBV19 with TRBJ1-1; D ambiguous. Germline CDR1 and CDR2: LNHDA and SQIVND (reference sequence). The CDR3 covers 14 residues. V lost 5 bases and J 1 base, leaving 11 bases between the germline ends. CDR3 region: CASSSIQKNTEAFF. CDR3 nucleotides: TGTGCCAGTAGTTCGATACAGAAGAACACTGAAGCTTTCTTT.

CDR3 region: CASSGDRGVPDTQYF. CDR3 nucleotide sequence: TGTGCCAGCAGTGGGGACAGGGGCGTCCCAGATACGCAGTATTTT. This rearrangement joins TRBV28 to TRBJ2-3; TRBD1 matches 10 bases. There are 15 residues in the CDR3. V was clipped by 5 bases and J by 4 bases; unmatched bases: 6. Per the germline V gene, CDR1 is MDHEN and CDR2 is SYDVKM.

The chain has TRBV9 and TRBJ1-2; perhaps TRBD1 as D (5 bases). The germline V gene has CDR1 SGDLS and CDR2 YYNGEE. The CDR3 has 13 amino acids. V lost 0 bases, J lost 8 bases, and 11 bases lay in between. For the CDR3, the DNA is TGTGCCAGCAGCGTAGTGACAGCGGGCGGCTACACCTTC. Residues: CASSVVTAGGYTF.

The chain couples TRBV15 to TRBJ2-7; 8 bases are shared with TRBD2. The V and J ends lost 4 bases and 3 bases, in that order; junction bases with no gene match: 11. The germline gives CDR1 LNHNV, CDR2 YYDKDF (reference sequence). This CDR3 spans 16 amino acids. The CDR3 DNA follows: TGTGCCACCAGCAAGGTAGGACTAGCAAAAAACTACGAGCAGTACTTC. This sequence encodes CATSKVGLAKNYEQYF.